A selection of T cell receptor beta chains follows, all from one sample in a study of blood T cell repertoires in COVID-19. Generated by immunoSEQ multiplex PCR, the TCRdb table keeps only in-frame clones and is missing some. The sample has roughly 160,000 clones, about 85% seen once. What was sequenced was peripheral blood. The receptors were gathered from a man aged 55 to 69 with acute or convalescent COVID-19. The CDR3 runs from the conserved cysteine through the conserved F or W. A D gene is named only where the DNA matches it firmly. Expanded clones are given a class, and other clones once, few, many or no size at all.

clone_size j_call d_call v_call cdr3_aa cdr3_nt
NA TRBJ1-2 TRBD1 TRBV3-1/TRBV3-2 CASSQDPGGGNYGYTF TGTGCCAGCAGCCAAGATCCAGGGGGCGGTAACTATGGCTACACCTTC
NA TRBJ2-3 TRBD2 TRBV10-3 CAIGGLAGGFTDTQYF TGTGCCATCGGGGGACTAGCGGGAGGGTTCACAGATACGCAGTATTTT
NA TRBJ1-5 NA TRBV5-1 CASSPYSNQPQHF TGCGCCAGCAGCCCCTATAGCAATCAGCCCCAGCATTTT
NA TRBJ2-5 TRBD2 TRBV14 CASSHLAGQETQYF TGTGCCAGCAGCCACCTAGCGGGGCAAGAGACCCAGTACTTC
NA TRBJ2-1 TRBD2 TRBV27 CASSWGRVAGTYNEQFF TGTGCCAGCAGTTGGGGGAGGGTTGCAGGGACCTACAATGAGCAGTTCTTC
NA TRBJ2-7 TRBD1 TRBV11-3 CASSSAGTETYEQYF TGTGCCAGCAGCTCTGCCGGGACAGAGACCTACGAGCAGTACTTC
NA TRBJ2-7 TRBD2 TRBV7-9 CASSLRGGRAYEQYF TGTGCCAGCAGCTTACGGGGCGGGAGGGCCTACGAGCAGTACTTC
NA TRBJ2-3 NA TRBV21-1 CASSNSGTSTDTQYF TGTGCCAGCAGCAATAGCGGGACTAGCACAGATACGCAGTATTTT
NA TRBJ1-2 TRBD1 TRBV7-9 CASSLVGQGRYYGYTF TGTGCCAGCAGCTTAGTCGGACAGGGGCGATACTATGGCTACACCTTC
NA TRBJ2-5 NA TRBV5-1 CASSLNGQETQYF TGCGCCAGCAGCTTGAACGGCCAAGAGACCCAGTACTTC
NA TRBJ2-7 NA TRBV5-1 CASSLGQGDDEQYF TGCGCCAGCAGCTTGGGCCAGGGTGACGACGAGCAGTACTTC
NA TRBJ2-3 TRBD2 TRBV2 CASRGQLAGFLRSTDTQYF TGTGCCAGCAGAGGTCAACTAGCGGGTTTTTTGAGGAGCACAGATACGCAGTATTTT
few TRBJ1-5 NA TRBV4-1 CASSRDRIYQPQHF TGCGCCAGCAGCCGCGACAGGATCTATCAGCCCCAGCATTTT
NA TRBJ2-2 NA TRBV4-3 CASSQEGLGGAGELFF TGCGCCAGCAGCCAAGAAGGCCTAGGGGGGGCCGGGGAGCTGTTTTTT
NA TRBJ1-2 TRBD1 TRBV14 CASSHLQGYGGYTF TGTGCCAGCAGCCACCTACAGGGGTATGGAGGCTACACCTTC
NA TRBJ2-5 TRBD2 TRBV5-1 CASSLERGWETQYF TGCGCCAGCAGCTTGGAGCGGGGGTGGGAGACCCAGTACTTC
NA TRBJ1-2 NA TRBV9 CASSVSGDMSYGYTF TGTGCCAGCAGCGTATCAGGGGACATGTCCTATGGCTACACCTTC
NA TRBJ1-5 TRBD1 TRBV5-1 CASSFTTGGDQPQHF TGCGCCAGCAGCTTCACGACAGGGGGGGATCAGCCCCAGCATTTT
NA TRBJ2-3 NA TRBV27 CASSAQGRGTDTQYF TGTGCCAGCAGCGCCCAGGGAAGAGGCACAGATACGCAGTATTTT
NA TRBJ2-2 TRBD1 TRBV30 CAWRPGQGAAGELFF TGTGCCTGGAGACCCGGACAGGGGGCGGCCGGGGAGCTGTTTTTT
NA TRBJ1-1 NA TRBV19 CASSIRQENTEAFF TGTGCCAGTAGTATAAGACAGGAGAACACTGAAGCTTTCTTT
NA TRBJ2-5 NA TRBV7-3 CASSVGSTNQETQYF TGTGCCAGCAGCGTAGGAAGCACTAACCAAGAGACCCAGTACTTC
NA TRBJ1-5 NA TRBV24-1 CATSAGREGRQPQHF TGTGCCACCAGTGCCGGGAGGGAGGGGCGTCAGCCCCAGCATTTT
NA TRBJ1-2 NA TRBV4-1 CASSQEHQAGAGGYTF TGCGCCAGCAGCCAAGAACATCAGGCGGGGGCGGGAGGCTACACCTTC
many TRBJ2-1 NA TRBV30 CASLSGGSYNEQFF TGTGCTTCCCTTAGCGGTGGTTCCTACAATGAGCAGTTCTTC
once TRBJ1-6 NA TRBV18 CASSPNWPDSPLHF TGTGCCAGCTCACCAAATTGGCCAGATTCACCCCTCCACTTT
NA TRBJ1-1 NA TRBV15 CATSTPGGGDTEAFF TGTGCCACCAGCACCCCCGGGGGGGGAGACACTGAAGCTTTCTTT
NA TRBJ1-2 TRBD1 TRBV7-8 CASSLVQGAGYGYTF TGTGCCAGCAGCTTAGTGCAGGGGGCAGGGTATGGCTACACCTTC
NA TRBJ2-3 NA TRBV4-1 CASSHHTDTQYF TGCGCCAGCAGCCACCACACAGATACGCAGTATTTT
NA TRBJ1-2 NA TRBV28 CASRQGSYNYGYTF TGTGCCAGCAGGCAGGGTAGCTACAACTATGGCTACACCTTC
NA TRBJ1-1 NA TRBV7-3 CASSLTRGTEAFF TGTGCCAGCAGCTTAACAAGGGGGACTGAAGCTTTCTTT
NA TRBJ1-2 NA TRBV4-1 CASRFQQNYGYTF TGCGCCAGCAGGTTCCAACAGAACTATGGCTACACCTTC
once TRBJ2-5 TRBD2 TRBV19 CASSRGLAETQYF TGTGCCAGTAGTCGAGGACTAGCGGAGACCCAGTACTTC
NA TRBJ1-1 NA TRBV7-2 CASRFPGGIAFF TGTGCCAGCAGGTTCCCCGGAGGTATCGCTTTCTTT
few TRBJ1-2 TRBD1 TRBV6-2/TRBV6-3 CASSLTGSGYTF TGTGCCAGCAGCTTGACAGGGTCTGGCTACACCTTC
NA TRBJ1-4 TRBD1 TRBV18 CASSPPGTDNEKLFF TGTGCCAGCTCACCACCCGGGACAGATAATGAAAAACTGTTTTTT
NA TRBJ1-2 NA TRBV5-6 CASSPEGGPYGYTF TGTGCCAGCAGCCCGGAGGGGGGGCCCTATGGCTACACCTTC
NA TRBJ1-4 NA TRBV4-1 CASSQDQGEKLFF TGCGCCAGCAGCCAAGATCAGGGGGAAAAACTGTTTTTT
NA TRBJ2-2 NA TRBV24-1 CATSDPSVSNTGELFF TGTGCCACCAGTGATCCCTCGGTTTCGAACACCGGGGAGCTGTTTTTT
NA TRBJ1-6 NA TRBV6-5 CASSSTGGPLHF TGTGCCAGCAGTTCGACAGGTGGACCCCTCCACTTT
NA TRBJ1-4 TRBD1 TRBV30 CAWTSDRAVFF TGTGCCTGGACATCGGACAGGGCCGTGTTTTTT
NA TRBJ1-1 TRBD1 TRBV7-9 CASSRYTGTALEAFF TGTGCCAGCAGCCGCTATACCGGGACAGCTCTTGAAGCTTTCTTT
NA TRBJ1-2 NA TRBV7-9 CASSVSSGVGYTF TGTGCCAGCAGCGTTTCCTCAGGGGTTGGCTACACCTTC
NA TRBJ2-5 TRBD2 TRBV24-1 CATSDGGSGQETQYF TGTGCCACCAGTGATGGCGGGAGCGGACAAGAGACCCAGTACTTC
few TRBJ1-2 TRBD1 TRBV10-2 CASRILQGSDYGYTF TGCGCCAGCAGGATATTACAGGGGTCGGACTATGGCTACACCTTC
once TRBJ2-1 TRBD1 TRBV7-2 CASSSDRDFEQFF TGTGCCAGCAGCTCGGACAGGGACTTTGAGCAGTTCTTC
few TRBJ1-3 TRBD1 TRBV18 CASSQTGTGNTIYF TGTGCCAGCTCCCAGACAGGGACTGGAAACACCATATATTTT
NA TRBJ1-3 TRBD1 TRBV6-5 CASSLAGTAGNTIYF TGTGCCAGCAGTCTTGCCGGGACAGCGGGAAACACCATATATTTT
NA TRBJ2-2 TRBD2 TRBV9 CASSVGTSGKFSTGELFF TGTGCCAGCAGCGTAGGGACTAGCGGGAAATTTTCTACCGGGGAGCTGTTTTTT
NA TRBJ1-1 TRBD1 TRBV7-3 CASSPPGQGSEAFF TGTGCCAGCAGCCCGCCTGGACAGGGCTCTGAAGCTTTCTTT
NA TRBJ1-2 NA TRBV29-1 CSVVETAYGYTF TGCAGCGTTGTCGAGACAGCCTATGGCTACACCTTC